The 10 T cell receptor beta chains below all came from one sample that was sequenced in a study of cytomegalovirus exposure and HLA in healthy donors. The primer mix had 60 Vbeta and 13 Jbeta primers. Using immunoSEQ multiplex PCR, the repertoire was profiled, and TCRdb retains in-frame clones only, with some absent. The data hold more than 150,000 clones, with around three quarters observed a single time. Sequenced material: PBMCs. The receptors were gathered from a boy aged 5-17 years in good health and CMV-seronegative.

A word on this clone: At one boundary the junction diverges from the germline segment, which might be a read error. The gene calls are TRBV4-2 and TRBJ1-2, with TRBD1 matching over 7 bases. Germline lookup yields CDR1 LGHNA and CDR2 YNFKEQ. The CDR3 has 16 amino acids. Here the CDR3 DNA reads TGTGCCAGCAGCCAAGGCCGACAGGGTAGGTGGTATGGCCACACCTTC. Translation: CASSQGRQGRWYGHTF.

This clone was seen once. V and J are TRBV5-4 and TRBJ2-7; 10 bases fit TRBD1. The V segment lost 2 bases and the J segment 9 bases; nucleotides outside the gene matches: 5. Germline V gene lookup returns CDR1 SGHNT and CDR2 YYREEE (reference sequence). CDR3 size: 13 residues. Here the CDR3 reads CASSLRGQGTQYF. CDR3 bases: TGTGCCAGCAGCTTAAGGGGACAGGGGACGCAGTACTTC.

This clone was seen once. The chain is built from TRBV5-1 and TRBJ2-1; 11 nucleotides match TRBD1. CDR3 length: 15 residues. Trimming took 4 bases from V and 6 from J; bases not matched to a gene: 6. Germline assignment: CDR1 SGHRS and CDR2 YFSETQ. The CDR3 coding sequence is TGCGCCAGCAGCCCACCCGGGACAGGGGGCAATGAGCAGTTCTTC. Its translation: CASSPPGTGGNEQFF.

The rearrangement links TRBV5-6 to TRBJ1-1; D is possibly TRBD1 (6 bases). The germline V gene has CDR1 SGHDT and CDR2 YYEEEE. Deletions cut 3 bases from V and 4 bases from J, with 10 bases between. The CDR3 has 13 amino acids. The CDR3 sequence is CASSWLGATEAFF. The CDR3, as DNA: TGTGCCAGCAGCTGGCTGGGGGCCACTGAAGCTTTCTTT.

The rearrangement links TRBV4-3 to TRBJ2-3; no clear D. CDR1 LGHNA and CDR2 YSLEER come from the germline V gene. V was pared by 0 bases and J by 0 bases, with 13 bases between. This CDR3 region has 17 residues. In nucleotides, the CDR3 is TGCGCCAGCAGCCAAGACCCCTCCTTTACTAGCACAGATACGCAGTATTTT. Amino acid sequence: CASSQDPSFTSTDTQYF.

The rearrangement uses TRBV19 and TRBJ2-6, with 8 bases identical to TRBD1. This CDR3 region has 16 residues. With V trimmed by 8 bases and J by 1 base, 7 bases remained unmatched. Germline V gives CDR1 LNHDA, CDR2 SQIVND (reference sequence). The chain's CDR3 is CASSRTGRSGANVLTF. CDR3 coding DNA: TGTGCCAGTTCCCGGACAGGGCGATCTGGGGCCAACGTCCTGACTTTC. The full variable domain, in which reference TRBV19 and TRBJ2-6 provide the parts outside the CDR3, is DGGITQSPKYLFRKEGQNVTLSCEQNLNHDAMYWYRQDPGQGLRLIYYSQIVNDFQKGDIAEGYSVSREKKESFPLTVTSAQKNPTAFYLCASSRTGRSGANVLTFGAGSRLTVL.

The rearrangement links TRBV10-2 to TRBJ2-5; maybe TRBD2 (5 bases). The CDR3 totals 18 residues. CDR1 and CDR2 from the germline V gene are WSHSY and SAAADI. Trimming pared 2 bases from V and 3 bases from J, leaving 22 bases between. The CDR3 nucleotides read TGCGCCAGCAGTGAGCCGGGTTTGGTCCGGGCCGGGGAAGAGACCCAGTACTTC. Translating it yields CASSEPGLVRAGEETQYF.

The chain couples TRBV10-3 to TRBJ2-7; 7 bases align to TRBD1. The CDR3 consists of 16 residues. Germline lookup yields CDR1 ENHRY and CDR2 SYGVKD. V was clipped by 3 bases and J by 4 bases; unmatched bases: 12. In nucleotides, the CDR3 is TGTGCCATCAGTGAACCGACAGGGCCGACAGATTACGAGCAGTACTTC. As protein: CAISEPTGPTDYEQYF.

The chain employs TRBV6-5 and TRBJ1-6; 9 bases match TRBD1. The CDR3 is made up of 14 amino acids. V lost 7 bases and J lost 5; bases outside the gene matches: 3. Germline assignment: CDR1 MNHEY and CDR2 SVGAGI. The CDR3 sequence: CASTRDRDNSPLHF. The CDR3 DNA reads TGTGCCAGCACCAGGGACAGGGATAATTCACCCCTCCACTTT.

V is TRBV7-9 and J is TRBJ1-2; maybe TRBD1 (5 bases). Trimming stripped 0 bases from V and 6 bases from J, with 11 bases between. The germline V gene has CDR1 SEHNR and CDR2 FQNEAQ (reference sequence). The CDR3 covers 14 residues. CDR3 sequence: CASSLALGLNGYTF. The CDR3 DNA sequence: TGTGCCAGCAGCTTAGCTTTGGGACTCAATGGCTACACCTTC.